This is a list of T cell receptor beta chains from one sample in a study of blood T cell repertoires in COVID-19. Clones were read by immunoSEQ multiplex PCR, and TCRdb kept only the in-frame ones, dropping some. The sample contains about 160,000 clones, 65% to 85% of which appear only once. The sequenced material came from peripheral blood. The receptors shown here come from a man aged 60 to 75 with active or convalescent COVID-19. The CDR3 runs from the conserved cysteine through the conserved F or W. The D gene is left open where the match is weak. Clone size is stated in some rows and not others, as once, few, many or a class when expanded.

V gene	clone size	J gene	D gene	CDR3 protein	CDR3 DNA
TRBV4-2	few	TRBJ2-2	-	CASTSVSGELFF	TGTGCCAGCACCTCGGTATCCGGGGAGCTGTTTTTT
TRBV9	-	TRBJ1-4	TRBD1	CASSEGDRGALSNEKLFF	TGTGCCAGCAGCGAGGGAGACAGGGGAGCCCTGTCTAATGAAAAACTGTTTTTT
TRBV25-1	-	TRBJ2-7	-	CASSESGTYEQYF	TGTGCCAGCAGTGAATCGGGAACCTACGAGCAGTACTTC
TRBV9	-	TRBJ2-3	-	CASSHIETSTDTQYF	TGTGCCAGCAGCCATATCGAAACTAGCACAGATACGCAGTATTTT
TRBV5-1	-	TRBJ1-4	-	CASSLPRGQNLNEKLFF	TGCGCCAGCAGCTTACCTCGTGGGCAGAACTTAAATGAAAAACTGTTTTTT
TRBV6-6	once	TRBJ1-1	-	CASSIQGPNTEAFF	TGTGCCAGCAGCATACAGGGACCGAACACTGAAGCTTTCTTT
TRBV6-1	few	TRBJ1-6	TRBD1	CASRGQGANSPLHF	TGTGCCAGCAGAGGACAGGGGGCTAATTCACCCCTCCACTTT
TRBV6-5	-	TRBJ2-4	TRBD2	CASSRSGAAKNIQYF	TGTGCCAGCAGCCGGAGCGGGGCTGCTAAAAACATTCAGTACTTC
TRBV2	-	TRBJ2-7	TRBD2	CASTTSGGSYEQYF	TGTGCCAGCACGACTAGCGGGGGTTCCTACGAGCAGTACTTC
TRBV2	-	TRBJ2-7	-	CASMSDLASYEQYF	TGTGCCAGCATGTCGGACTTGGCCTCCTACGAGCAGTACTTC
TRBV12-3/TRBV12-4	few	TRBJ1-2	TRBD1	CASSLRTGDGYTF	TGTGCCAGCAGTTTACGGACAGGGGATGGCTACACCTTC
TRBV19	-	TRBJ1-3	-	CASSIGRLAGNTIYF	TGTGCCAGTAGTATAGGGAGGCTGGCTGGAAACACCATATATTTT
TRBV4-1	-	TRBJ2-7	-	CASSQVFPGKYEQYF	TGCGCCAGCAGCCAAGTGTTCCCAGGGAAATACGAGCAGTACTTC
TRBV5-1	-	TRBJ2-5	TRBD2	CASSFALAGNGETQYF	TGCGCCAGCAGCTTTGCCCTAGCGGGGAATGGGGAGACCCAGTACTTC
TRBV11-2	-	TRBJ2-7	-	CASSLGISGDNYEQYF	TGTGCCAGCAGCTTAGGAATTAGCGGAGATAACTACGAGCAGTACTTC
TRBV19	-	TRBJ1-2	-	CASRQGSLDYGYTF	TGTGCCAGTAGGCAGGGGAGTTTGGACTATGGCTACACCTTC
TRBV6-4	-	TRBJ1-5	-	CASSTARYSNQPQHF	TGTGCCAGCAGTACCGCTAGGTATAGCAATCAGCCCCAGCATTTT
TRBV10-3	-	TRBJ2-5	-	CAISGDTTQETQYF	TGTGCCATCAGTGGGGACACGACCCAAGAGACCCAGTACTTC
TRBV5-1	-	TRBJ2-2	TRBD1	CASSPGQAPSNTGELFF	TGCGCCAGCAGCCCCGGACAGGCGCCCTCGAACACCGGGGAGCTGTTTTTT
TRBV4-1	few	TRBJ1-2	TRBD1	CASSQGDRGDLYGYTF	TGCGCCAGCAGCCAAGGGGACAGGGGGGATCTTTATGGCTACACCTTC
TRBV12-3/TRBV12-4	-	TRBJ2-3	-	CASSLGAGDTQYF	TGTGCCAGCAGTTTAGGGGCAGGAGATACGCAGTATTTT
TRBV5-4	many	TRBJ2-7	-	CASSQGGLYEQYF	TGTGCCAGCAGCCAAGGGGGTTTGTACGAGCAGTACTTC
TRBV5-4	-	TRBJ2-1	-	CASSSAGSDSYNEQFF	TGTGCCAGCAGCTCCGCGGGGAGCGACTCCTACAATGAGCAGTTCTTC
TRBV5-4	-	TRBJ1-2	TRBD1	CASSFQTGRGYTF	TGTGCCAGCAGCTTCCAGACAGGGAGGGGCTACACCTTC
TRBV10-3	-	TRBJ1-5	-	CAISENSYSNQPQHF	TGTGCCATCAGTGAGAACAGTTATAGCAATCAGCCCCAGCATTTT
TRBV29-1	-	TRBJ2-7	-	CSAGDNPYEQYF	TGCAGCGCTGGGGACAATCCCTACGAGCAGTACTTC
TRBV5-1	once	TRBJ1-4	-	CASSLNTQNEKLFF	TGCGCCAGCAGCTTAAACACCCAAAATGAAAAACTGTTTTTT
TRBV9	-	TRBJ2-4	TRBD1	CASSPRTGKNIQYF	TGTGCCAGCAGCCCGCGGACAGGAAAAAACATTCAGTACTTC
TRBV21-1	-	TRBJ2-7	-	CASSKTGQGRHEQYF	TGTGCCAGCAGCAAAACTGGACAGGGGCGTCACGAGCAGTACTTC
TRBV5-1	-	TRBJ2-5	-	CASSLVGGQETQYF	TGCGCCAGCAGCTTGGTGGGGGGACAAGAGACCCAGTACTTC
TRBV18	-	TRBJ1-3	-	CASSPSLGSGSGNTIYF	TGTGCCAGCTCACCATCCTTAGGATCAGGTTCCGGAAACACCATATATTTT
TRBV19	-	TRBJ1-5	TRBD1	CASTMGQVSQPQHF	TGTGCCAGTACTATGGGACAGGTGAGTCAGCCCCAGCATTTT
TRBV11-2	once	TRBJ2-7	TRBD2	CASSLGLAATYEQYF	TGTGCCAGCAGCTTAGGGCTAGCGGCGACCTACGAGCAGTACTTC
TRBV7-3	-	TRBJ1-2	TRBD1	CASGQGNYGYTF	TGTGCCAGCGGACAGGGCAACTATGGCTACACCTTC
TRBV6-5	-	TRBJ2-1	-	CASSRHNEQFF	TGTGCATCTTCTCGTCACAATGAGCAGTTCTTC
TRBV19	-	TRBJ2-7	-	CASSVGQGIYEQYF	TGTGCCAGTAGTGTAGGGCAGGGGATCTACGAGCAGTACTTC
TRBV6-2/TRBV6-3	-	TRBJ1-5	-	CASSYMGHREGGYQPQHF	TGTGCCAGCAGTTACATGGGGCACAGAGAGGGAGGATATCAGCCCCAGCATTTT
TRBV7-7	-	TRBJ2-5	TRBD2	CASSTGTIWETQYF	TGTGCTAGCAGCACGGGGACTATATGGGAGACCCAGTACTTC
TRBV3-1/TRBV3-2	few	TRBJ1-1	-	CASSQAAAARQGKAEAFF	TGTGCCAGCAGCCAAGCCGCGGCCGCGCGTCAGGGGAAGGCTGAAGCTTTCTTT
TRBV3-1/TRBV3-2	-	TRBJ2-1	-	CASSQEGRHLFF	TGTGCCAGCAGCCAAGAGGGGCGACACCTGTTCTTC
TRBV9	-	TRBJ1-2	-	CASSVLSTGDYGYTF	TGTGCCAGCAGCGTCTTATCCACCGGGGACTATGGCTACACCTTC
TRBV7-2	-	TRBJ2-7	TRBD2	CASSVGSGISYEQYF	TGTGCCAGCAGCGTGGGGAGCGGGATATCCTACGAGCAGTACTTC
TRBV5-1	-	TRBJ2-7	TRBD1	CASSPDRVISYEQYF	TGCGCCAGCAGCCCAGACAGGGTGATATCCTACGAGCAGTACTTC
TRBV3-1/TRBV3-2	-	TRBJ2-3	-	CASSQENTQYF	TGTGCCAGCAGCCAAGAAAATACACAGTATTTT
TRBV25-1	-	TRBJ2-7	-	CASSDGNPYEQYF	TGTGCCAGCAGTGACGGGAACCCCTACGAGCAGTACTTC
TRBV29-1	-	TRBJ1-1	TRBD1	CSVEDLGTGGGEAFF	TGCAGCGTTGAAGATCTGGGAACAGGGGGGGGTGAAGCTTTCTTT
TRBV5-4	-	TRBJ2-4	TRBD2	CASSPSEGGGVHIQYF	TGTGCCAGCAGCCCCTCCGAGGGCGGGGGGGTCCACATTCAGTACTTC
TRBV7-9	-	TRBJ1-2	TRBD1	CASSQGQGLNGYTF	TGTGCCAGCAGCCAGGGACAGGGATTAAATGGCTACACCTTC
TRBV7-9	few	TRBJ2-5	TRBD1	CASSFQGQGSETQYF	TGTGCCAGCAGCTTCCAAGGACAGGGCAGCGAGACCCAGTACTTC
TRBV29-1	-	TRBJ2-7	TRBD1	CSVTGPAGGTYEQYF	TGCAGCGTGACAGGGCCAGCTGGGGGTACCTACGAGCAGTACTTC
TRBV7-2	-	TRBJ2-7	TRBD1	CASSHGTGVEYEQYF	TGTGCCAGCAGCCATGGGACAGGAGTTGAGTACGAGCAGTACTTC
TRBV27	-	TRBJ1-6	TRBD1	CASMPGQSLINSPLHF	TGTGCCAGCATGCCGGGACAGAGCCTTATAAATTCACCCCTCCACTTT
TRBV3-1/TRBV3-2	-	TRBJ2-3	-	CASSPSLRIPDTQYF	TGTGCCAGCAGCCCCTCACTGCGGATCCCAGATACGCAGTATTTT
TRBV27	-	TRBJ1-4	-	CASSRPGGGKLFF	TGTGCCAGCAGTCGTCCGGGAGGGGGAAAACTGTTTTTT
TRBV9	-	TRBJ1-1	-	CASSTGQKYDTEAFF	TGTGCCAGCAGCACGGGACAAAAATACGACACGGAAGCTTTCTTT
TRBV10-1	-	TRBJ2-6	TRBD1	CASSESSGGASGANVLTF	TGCGCCAGCAGTGAGTCTTCAGGGGGCGCTTCTGGGGCCAACGTCCTGACTTTC